The 10 T cell receptor beta chains below were found in one sample sequenced in a study of T cell responses to AZD1222 COVID-19 vaccine. TCRdb's table, derived via immunoSEQ multiplex PCR, lists solely in-frame clones and lacks some. The repertoire holds about 120,000 clones, with more than 70% as singletons. The specimen comprised peripheral blood, sampled on day 0 of AZD1222 vaccination. All receptors come from an adult in good health.

This chain connects TRBV3-1 (or the pseudogene TRBV3-2) to TRBJ2-7; maybe TRBD2 (6 bases). The CDR3 loop spans 14 amino acids. The germline gives CDR1 LGHDT, CDR2 YNNKEL (reference sequence). Trimming left V 1 base short and J 5 bases short, with 12 bases between. The chain's CDR3 is CASSQGLVGHEQYF. The CDR3 DNA reads TGTGCCAGCAGCCAAGGACTAGTCGGCCACGAGCAGTACTTC.

The J gene is TRBJ1-5, the V gene TRBV30, with 7 positions matching TRBD1. Trimming cost V 6 bases and J 1 base; bases outside gene matches: 9. The germline CDR1 and CDR2 sequences are GTSNPN and SVGIG (reference sequence). The CDR3 consists of 15 residues. The CDR3 protein is CACTTGTSSNQPQHF. As DNA, the CDR3 is TGTGCCTGTACGACAGGGACGTCGAGCAATCAGCCCCAGCATTTT.

This clone is a singleton in its sample. The chain employs TRBV5-1 and TRBJ2-7; no reliable D call. Germline CDR1 is SGHRS and CDR2 is YFSETQ. V shed 3 bases and J shed 6 bases, with 16 bases lying between them. The CDR3 contains 14 residues. CDR3 region: CASSWYDSWGEQYF. In DNA form, the CDR3 reads TGCGCCAGCAGCTGGTATGATTCCTGGGGCGAGCAGTACTTC.

This clone has a single count. The chain joins TRBV2 to TRBJ1-1, with 7 bases matching TRBD1. This CDR3 has 17 amino acids. The germline CDR1 and CDR2 sequences are SNHLY and FYNNEI. Germline trimming cut 6 bases from V and 3 bases from J; bases unmatched to any gene: 16. CDR3 DNA sequence: TGTGCCAGCAGCCACCGCGACAGGGTCCCGCGACACACTGAAGCTTTCTTT. Protein sequence: CASSHRDRVPRHTEAFF.

The chain has TRBV6-5 and TRBJ1-5; possibly TRBD1 for D (6 bases). Germline V gives CDR1 MNHEY, CDR2 SVGAGI. V dropped 8 bases and J dropped 0 bases, with 14 bases sitting between them. CDR3 length: 15 residues. Written as DNA, the CDR3 is TGTGCCAGCGCCAGAACAGGGAATAGCAATCAGCCCCAGCATTTT. Translating it yields CASARTGNSNQPQHF.

The rearrangement links TRBV28 to TRBJ1-5; D perhaps matches TRBD1 (6 bases). Trimming took 7 bases from V and 7 from J, leaving 20 bases between them. CDR3 length: 15 residues. The germline V gene encodes CDR1 MDHEN and CDR2 SYDVKM. The CDR3 DNA reads as TGTGCCAGCATGCTAGTGGGGGGCGCCTCCCAGCCCCAGCATTTT. This encodes CASMLVGGASQPQHF.

Worth noting for this clone: The identical CDR3 is also encoded by other nucleotide sequences in the sample. This chain joins TRBV6-5 and TRBJ1-2; perhaps TRBD1 as D (5 bases). Per the germline V gene, CDR1 is MNHEY and CDR2 is SVGAGI. This CDR3 spans 12 amino acids. Trimming took off 2 bases at V and 8 bases at J, with 9 bases between the two ends. This CDR3 reads CASSYRGSGYTF. CDR3 DNA sequence: TGTGCCAGCAGTTACAGGGGAAGCGGCTACACCTTC.

The CDR3 sequence: CASSKVTGSTDTQYF. For the CDR3, the DNA is TGTGCCAGCAGCAAAGTAACAGGGAGCACAGATACGCAGTATTTT. The rearrangement uses TRBV21-1 and TRBJ2-3; the table names TRBD1, a call not compared with the DNA. TRBV21-1 is classified as a pseudogene. This CDR3 region has 15 residues.

CDR3 in amino acids: CSVVLVSQTGGYTF. The DNA of the CDR3 is TGCAGCGTTGTGTTGGTCTCCCAGACGGGGGGCTACACCTTC. This rearrangement joins TRBV29-1 to TRBJ1-2; D is ambiguous. CDR3 length: 14 residues. Trimming shortened V by 4 bases and J by 8 bases, and 20 bases separated the two germline ends. CDR1 is SQVTM, CDR2 ANQGSEA, per germline.

This chain connects TRBV15 to TRBJ2-7; D is possibly TRBD1 (6 bases). CDR3 length equals 14 residues. CDR1 is LNHNV, CDR2 YYDKDF, per germline (reference sequence). V shed 3 bases and J shed 6 bases, with 15 bases lying between them. The CDR3 DNA is TGTGCCACCAGCAGTCGCAGGGGAGTGGGCGAGCAGTACTTC. Translating gives CATSSRRGVGEQYF. Complete variable domain (other parts from reference TRBV15 and TRBJ2-7): DAMVIQNPRYQVTQFGKPVTLSCSQTLNHNVMYWYQQKSSQAPKLLFHYYDKDFNNEADTPDNFQSRRPNTSFCFLDIRSPGLGDTAMYLCATSSRRGVGEQYFGPGTRLTVT.